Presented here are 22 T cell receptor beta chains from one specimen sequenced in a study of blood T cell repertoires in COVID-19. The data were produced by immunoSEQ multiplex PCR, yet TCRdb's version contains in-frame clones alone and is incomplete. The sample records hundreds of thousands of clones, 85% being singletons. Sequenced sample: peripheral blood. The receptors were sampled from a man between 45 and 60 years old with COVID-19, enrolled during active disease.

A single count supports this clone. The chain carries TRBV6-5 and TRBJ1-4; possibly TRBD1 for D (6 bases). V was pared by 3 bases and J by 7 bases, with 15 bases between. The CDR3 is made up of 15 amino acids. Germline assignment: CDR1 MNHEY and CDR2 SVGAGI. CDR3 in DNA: TGTGCCAGCAGTTATCGGAACAGGGAGGGTGAAAAACTGTTTTTT. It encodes CASSYRNREGEKLFF.

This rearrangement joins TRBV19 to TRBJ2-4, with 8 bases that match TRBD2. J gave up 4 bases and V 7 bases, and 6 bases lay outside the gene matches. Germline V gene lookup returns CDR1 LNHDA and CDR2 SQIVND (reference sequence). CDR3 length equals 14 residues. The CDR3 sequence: CASNRGGPKNIQYF. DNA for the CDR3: TGTGCCAGTAACCGGGGGGGCCCTAAAAACATTCAGTACTTC.

CDR3 sequence (DNA): TGTGCCAGCAGTCCTCGCGGGGGGGCCATCGTGACAGATACGCAGTATTTT. This sequence encodes CASSPRGGAIVTDTQYF. The chain carries TRBV6-4 and TRBJ2-3; the match to TRBD2 covers 9 bases. The CDR3 runs to 17 residues. V dropped 5 bases and J dropped 3; count of bases not matched to a gene: 12. Germline V gives CDR1 MRHNA, CDR2 SNTAGT.

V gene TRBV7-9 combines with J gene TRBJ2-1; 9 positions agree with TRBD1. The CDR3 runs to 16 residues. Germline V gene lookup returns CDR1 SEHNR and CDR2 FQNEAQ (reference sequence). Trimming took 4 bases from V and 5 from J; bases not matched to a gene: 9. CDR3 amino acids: CASSSRGTGPDNEQFF. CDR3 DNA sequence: TGTGCCAGCAGCTCCCGGGGGACAGGGCCAGACAATGAGCAGTTCTTC.

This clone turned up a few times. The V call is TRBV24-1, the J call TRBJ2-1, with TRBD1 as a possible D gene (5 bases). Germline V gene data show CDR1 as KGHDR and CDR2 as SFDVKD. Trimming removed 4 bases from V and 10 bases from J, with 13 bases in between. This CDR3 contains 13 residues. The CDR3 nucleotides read TGTGCCACCAGTGACTCGACAGATGTGGAGCAGTTCTTC. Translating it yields CATSDSTDVEQFF.

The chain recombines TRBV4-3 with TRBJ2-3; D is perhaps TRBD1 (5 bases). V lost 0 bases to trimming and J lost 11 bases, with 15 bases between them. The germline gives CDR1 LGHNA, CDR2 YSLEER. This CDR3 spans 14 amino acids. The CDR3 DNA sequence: TGCGCCAGCAGCCAAGATGTAGGGCTAAGGGGGCAGTATTTT. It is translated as CASSQDVGLRGQYF.

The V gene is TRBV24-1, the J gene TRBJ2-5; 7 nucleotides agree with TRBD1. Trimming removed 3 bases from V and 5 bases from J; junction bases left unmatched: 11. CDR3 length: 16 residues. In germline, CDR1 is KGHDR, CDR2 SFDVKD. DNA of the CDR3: TGTGCCACCAGTGATGAGGGGGCCATGGGTGGGGAGACCCAGTACTTC. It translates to CATSDEGAMGGETQYF.

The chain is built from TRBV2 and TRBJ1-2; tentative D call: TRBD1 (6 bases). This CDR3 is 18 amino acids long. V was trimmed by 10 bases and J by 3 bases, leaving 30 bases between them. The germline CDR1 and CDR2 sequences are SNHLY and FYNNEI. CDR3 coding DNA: TGTGCCACTACCCCGGGCGGCAGGGGCCCACGCATGCACTATGGCTACACCTTC. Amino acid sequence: CATTPGGRGPRMHYGYTF.

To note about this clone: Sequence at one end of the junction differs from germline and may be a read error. The CDR3 spells CASSLARETGFSYEQYF. CDR3 coding DNA: TGTGCTAGCAGCTTAGCGAGGGAGACAGGTTTTTCCTACGAGCAGTACTTC. V is TRBV7-7 and J is TRBJ2-7; possible D gene TRBD1, 6 bases. The germline V gene encodes CDR1 SSHAT and CDR2 FNYEAQ (reference sequence). The CDR3 totals 17 residues.

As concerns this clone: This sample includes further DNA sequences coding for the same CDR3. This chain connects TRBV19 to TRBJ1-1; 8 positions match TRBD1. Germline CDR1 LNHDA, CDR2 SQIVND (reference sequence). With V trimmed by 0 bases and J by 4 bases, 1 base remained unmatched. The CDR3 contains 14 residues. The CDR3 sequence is CASSIDRGRTEAFF. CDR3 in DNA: TGTGCCAGTAGTATAGACAGGGGGCGCACTGAAGCTTTCTTT. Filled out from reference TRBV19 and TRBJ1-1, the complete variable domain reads DGGITQSPKYLFRKEGQNVTLSCEQNLNHDAMYWYRQDPGQGLRLIYYSQIVNDFQKGDIAEGYSVSREKKESFPLTVTSAQKNPTAFYLCASSIDRGRTEAFFGQGTRLTVV.

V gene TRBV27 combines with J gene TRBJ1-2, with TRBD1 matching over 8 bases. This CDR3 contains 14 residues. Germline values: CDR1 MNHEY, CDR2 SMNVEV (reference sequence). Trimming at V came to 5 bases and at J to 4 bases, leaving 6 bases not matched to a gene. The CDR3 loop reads CASSTRQGTYGYTF. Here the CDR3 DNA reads TGTGCCAGCAGTACCCGACAGGGGACCTATGGCTACACCTTC.

The CDR3 nucleotides are TGTGCCAGCAGCCCTGGGACAGGGAACGGGGAGCAGTACTTC. Translation: CASSPGTGNGEQYF. The rearrangement joins TRBV3-1 (or the pseudogene TRBV3-2) to TRBJ2-7; TRBD1 aligns across 9 bases. Trimming took 4 bases from V and 7 from J; bases not matched to a gene: 8. Germline values: CDR1 LGHDT, CDR2 YNNKEL (reference sequence). The CDR3 extends over 14 amino acids.

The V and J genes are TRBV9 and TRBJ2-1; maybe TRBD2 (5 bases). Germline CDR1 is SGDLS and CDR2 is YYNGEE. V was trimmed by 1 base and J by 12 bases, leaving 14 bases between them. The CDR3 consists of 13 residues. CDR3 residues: CASSVMESSLQFF. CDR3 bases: TGTGCCAGCAGCGTAATGGAGTCTAGCCTGCAGTTCTTC. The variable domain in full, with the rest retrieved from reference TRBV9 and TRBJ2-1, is DSGVTQTPKHLITATGQRVTLRCSPRSGDLSVYWYQQSLDQGLQFLIQYYNGEERAKGNILERFSAQQFPDLHSELNLSSLELGDSALYFCASSVMESSLQFFGPGTRLTVL.

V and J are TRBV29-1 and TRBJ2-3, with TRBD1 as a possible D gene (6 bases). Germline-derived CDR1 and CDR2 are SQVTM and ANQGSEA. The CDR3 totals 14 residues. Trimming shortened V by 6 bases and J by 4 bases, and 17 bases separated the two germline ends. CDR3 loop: CSVSQGLGSDTQYF. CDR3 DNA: TGCAGCGTATCACAGGGTCTTGGCTCAGATACGCAGTATTTT.

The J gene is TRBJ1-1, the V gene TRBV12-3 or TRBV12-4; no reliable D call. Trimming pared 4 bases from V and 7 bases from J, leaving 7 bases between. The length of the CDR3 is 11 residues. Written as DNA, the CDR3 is TGTGCCAGCAGTTATAGACTTGAAGCTTTCTTT. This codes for CASSYRLEAFF.

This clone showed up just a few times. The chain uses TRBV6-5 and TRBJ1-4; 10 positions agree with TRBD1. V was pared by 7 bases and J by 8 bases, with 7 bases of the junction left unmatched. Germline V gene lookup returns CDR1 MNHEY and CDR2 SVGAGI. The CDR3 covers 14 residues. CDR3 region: CASTRDRGYEKLFF. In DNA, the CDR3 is TGTGCCAGCACCCGGGACAGGGGATACGAAAAACTGTTTTTT.

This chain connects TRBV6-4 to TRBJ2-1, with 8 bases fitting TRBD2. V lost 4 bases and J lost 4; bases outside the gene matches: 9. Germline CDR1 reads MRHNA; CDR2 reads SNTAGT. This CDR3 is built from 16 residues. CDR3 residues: CASSGRRGAGYNEQFF. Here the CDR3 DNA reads TGTGCCAGCAGTGGCCGGCGGGGGGCGGGGTACAATGAGCAGTTCTTC.

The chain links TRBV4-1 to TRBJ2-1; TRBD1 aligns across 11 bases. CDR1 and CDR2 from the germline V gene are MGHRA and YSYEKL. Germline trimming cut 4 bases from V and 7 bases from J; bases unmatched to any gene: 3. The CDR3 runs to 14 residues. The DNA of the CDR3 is TGCGCCAGCAGCCCCGGGACAGGGGGTAATGAGCAGTTCTTC. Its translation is CASSPGTGGNEQFF.

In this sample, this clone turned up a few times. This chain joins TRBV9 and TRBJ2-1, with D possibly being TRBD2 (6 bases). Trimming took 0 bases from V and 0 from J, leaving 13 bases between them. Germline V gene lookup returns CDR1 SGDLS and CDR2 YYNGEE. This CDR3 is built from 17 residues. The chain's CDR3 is CASSVGASVLSYNEQFF. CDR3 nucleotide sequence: TGTGCCAGCAGCGTAGGAGCTAGCGTACTCTCCTACAATGAGCAGTTCTTC.

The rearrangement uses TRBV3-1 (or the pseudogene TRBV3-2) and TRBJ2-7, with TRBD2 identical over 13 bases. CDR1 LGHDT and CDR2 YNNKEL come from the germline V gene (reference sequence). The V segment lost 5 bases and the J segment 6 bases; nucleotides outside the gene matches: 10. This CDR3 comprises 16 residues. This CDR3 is CASSLLLAGGPSEQYF. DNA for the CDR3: TGTGCCAGCAGCTTATTACTAGCGGGGGGGCCTAGCGAGCAGTACTTC.

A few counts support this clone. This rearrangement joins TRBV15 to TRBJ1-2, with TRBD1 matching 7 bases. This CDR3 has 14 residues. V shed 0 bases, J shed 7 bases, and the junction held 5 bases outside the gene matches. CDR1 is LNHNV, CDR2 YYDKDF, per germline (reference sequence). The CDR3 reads CATSREGGAFGYTF. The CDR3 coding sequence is TGTGCCACCAGCAGAGAAGGGGGCGCGTTTGGCTACACCTTC.

Here the CDR3 DNA reads TGTGCCAGCAGCCCCCGACAGGGGACCTACGAGCAGTACTTC. This translates into CASSPRQGTYEQYF. The chain uses TRBV7-8 and TRBJ2-7; the match to TRBD1 covers 8 bases. Germline V lookup: CDR1 SGHVS, CDR2 FQNEAQ. Trimming at V came to 5 bases and at J to 2 bases, leaving 5 bases not matched to a gene. The CDR3 sequence is 14 residues long.